A selection of T cell receptor beta chains follows, all from one sample in a study of blood T cell repertoires in COVID-19. The data were produced by immunoSEQ multiplex PCR, yet TCRdb's version contains in-frame clones alone and is incomplete. The sample has tens of thousands of clones; 88% are singletons. Material for sequencing was peripheral blood. These receptors all stem from a human donor in a cohort sampled during active COVID-19. Both conserved end residues are part of each CDR3. Each record gives: clone size, J gene, D gene, V gene, CDR3 DNA, CDR3 protein. A D gene is named only where the DNA matches it firmly. Clone size is stated in some rows and not others, as once, few, many or a class when expanded.

>once|TRBJ2-1|TRBD2|TRBV3-1/TRBV3-2
TGTGCCAGCAGCCAGGCCGGGGGCCCTAGCGGGGGGACCTACAATGAGCAGTTCTTC
CASSQAGGPSGGTYNEQFF
>-|TRBJ2-7|-|TRBV28
TGTGCCAGCAGTTTATCCCCAGTCACCTACGAGCAGTACTTC
CASSLSPVTYEQYF
>few|TRBJ1-1|-|TRBV19
TGTGCCAGTAGTGATCAGGGTGTCACTGAAGCTTTCTTT
CASSDQGVTEAFF
>once|TRBJ2-1|-|TRBV4-1
TGCGCCAGCAGCCGGTCCGGCCGCAGGGGCCTTCTCAATGAGCAGTTCTTC
CASSRSGRRGLLNEQFF
>-|TRBJ2-3|-|TRBV7-3
TGTGCCAGCAGCTTACGGCTAGACACAGATACGCAGTATTTT
CASSLRLDTDTQYF
>-|TRBJ1-5|-|TRBV19
TGTGCCAGTACTATGGGTAAATGGGCAGATAGCAATCAGCCCCAGCATTTT
CASTMGKWADSNQPQHF
>-|TRBJ2-2|-|TRBV4-1
TGCGCCAGCAGCCAAGGTATAGGGAGGAACACCGGGGAGCTGTTTTTT
CASSQGIGRNTGELFF
>once|TRBJ2-5|TRBD1|TRBV18
TGTGCCAGCTCACCGGGACAGGGGGCCCAAGAGACCCAGTACTTC
CASSPGQGAQETQYF
>-|TRBJ1-2|-|TRBV15
TGTGCCACCAGCAGAGATTGGCCAGATATTAACTATGGCTACACCTTC
CATSRDWPDINYGYTF
>-|TRBJ2-7|TRBD2|TRBV7-7
TGTGCTAGCAGCTCGGGGGGGAACTACGAGCAGTACTTC
CASSSGGNYEQYF
>-|TRBJ1-5|TRBD1|TRBV7-2
TGTGCCAGCAGCTTAGAGACAGGGGTTCGGCAGCCCCAGCATTTT
CASSLETGVRQPQHF
>-|TRBJ1-4|TRBD1|TRBV18
TGTGCCAGCTCACCGTCCAGGGGGAGTGAAAAACTGTTTTTT
CASSPSRGSEKLFF
>-|TRBJ2-7|-|TRBV7-9
TGTGCCAGCAGCTTATTACTAGAGCAGTACTTC
CASSLLLEQYF
>-|TRBJ1-3|-|TRBV7-8
TGTGCCAGCAGCCCGAGGGCAGAAGGAAACACCATATATTTT
CASSPRAEGNTIYF
>-|TRBJ2-2|-|TRBV19
TGTGCCAGTACCCGTTGGGAGTTCGACACCGGGGAGCTGTTTTTT
CASTRWEFDTGELFF
>-|TRBJ2-3|-|TRBV11-2
TGTGCCAGCAGCTTAAGGGGGAGCCCTTCCACAGATACGCAGTATTTT
CASSLRGSPSTDTQYF
>-|TRBJ1-5|-|TRBV30
TGTGCCTGGAGTACTGACAGATTAAAACAGCCCCAGCATTTT
CAWSTDRLKQPQHF
>-|TRBJ1-6|-|TRBV18
TGTGCCAGCTCTACCATTGACTCAGATAATTCACCCCTCCACTTT
CASSTIDSDNSPLHF
>-|TRBJ2-3|TRBD2|TRBV10-2
TGCGCCAGCAGGACTAGCGGGACCACAGATACGCAGTATTTT
CASRTSGTTDTQYF
>-|TRBJ2-3|-|TRBV7-2
TGTGCCAGCAGCTCGGGACTGCGCACAGATACGCAGTATTTT
CASSSGLRTDTQYF
>-|TRBJ2-5|TRBD2|TRBV5-4
TGTGCCAGCAGCTCCGCTAGCGGGAGGGTAGAGACCCAGTACTTC
CASSSASGRVETQYF
>-|TRBJ1-2|TRBD1|TRBV29-1
TGCAGCGCCTCAAAACAGGGGGCGCAGGGCTACACCTTC
CSASKQGAQGYTF
>-|TRBJ1-1|-|TRBV27
TGTGCCAGCAGTCCCATGCCCAGGGGCACTGAAGCTTTCTTT
CASSPMPRGTEAFF
>-|TRBJ1-1|TRBD1|TRBV7-3
TGTGCCAGCAGCTTATTCCCCGGGACAGCATTGAACACTGAAGCTTTCTTT
CASSLFPGTALNTEAFF
>-|TRBJ2-4|-|TRBV27
TGTGCCAGCAGTCGAACAGTCCAAAACATTCAGTACTTC
CASSRTVQNIQYF
>-|TRBJ2-5|-|TRBV24-1
TGTGCCACCAGTGACCCCGGCCAGGGTGTTAAGTCCCAGTACTTC
CATSDPGQGVKSQYF